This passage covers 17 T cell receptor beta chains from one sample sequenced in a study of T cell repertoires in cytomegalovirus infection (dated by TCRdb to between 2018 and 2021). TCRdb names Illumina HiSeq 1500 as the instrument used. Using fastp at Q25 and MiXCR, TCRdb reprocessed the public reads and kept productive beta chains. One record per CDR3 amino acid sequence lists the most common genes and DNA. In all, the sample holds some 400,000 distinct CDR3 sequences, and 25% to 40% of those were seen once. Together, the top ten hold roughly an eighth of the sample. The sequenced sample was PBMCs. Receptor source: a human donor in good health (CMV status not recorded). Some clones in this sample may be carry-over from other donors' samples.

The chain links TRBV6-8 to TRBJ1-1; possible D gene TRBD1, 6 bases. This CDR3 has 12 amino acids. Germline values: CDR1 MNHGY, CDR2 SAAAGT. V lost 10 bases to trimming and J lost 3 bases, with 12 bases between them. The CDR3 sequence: CANKTGYTEAFF. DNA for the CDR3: TGTGCCAACAAAACAGGGTACACTGAAGCTTTCTTT.

The CDR3 here is CSSSLDDIGMNTEAFF. The CDR3 region has the DNA TGTTCGAGCAGCTTGGATGACATTGGCATGAACACTGAAGCTTTCTTT. V gene TRBV5-5 combines with J gene TRBJ1-1; D is unclear. The CDR3 runs to 16 residues. The germline V gene has CDR1 SGHKS and CDR2 YYEKEE (reference sequence).

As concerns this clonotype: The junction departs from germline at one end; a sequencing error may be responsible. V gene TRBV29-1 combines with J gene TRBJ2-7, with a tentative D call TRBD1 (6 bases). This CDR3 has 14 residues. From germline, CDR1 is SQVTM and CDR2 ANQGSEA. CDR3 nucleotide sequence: TGCAGCTTTGAAGGGACACGATTCTCCTACGAGCAGTACTTC. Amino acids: CSFEGTRFSYEQYF.

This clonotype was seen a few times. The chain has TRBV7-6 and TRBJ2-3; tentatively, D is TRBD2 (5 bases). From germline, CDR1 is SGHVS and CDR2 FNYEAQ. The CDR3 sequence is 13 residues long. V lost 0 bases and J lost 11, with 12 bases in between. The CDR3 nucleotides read TGTGCCAGCAGCTTAGCCGGCCCCGGGGTGCAGTATTTT. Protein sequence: CASSLAGPGVQYF.

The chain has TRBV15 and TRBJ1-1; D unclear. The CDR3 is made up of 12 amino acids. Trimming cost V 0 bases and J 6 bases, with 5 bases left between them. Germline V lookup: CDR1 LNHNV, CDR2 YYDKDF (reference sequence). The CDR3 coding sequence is TGTGCCACCAGCAGAGATCAGTCTGAAGCTTTCTTT. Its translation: CATSRDQSEAFF.

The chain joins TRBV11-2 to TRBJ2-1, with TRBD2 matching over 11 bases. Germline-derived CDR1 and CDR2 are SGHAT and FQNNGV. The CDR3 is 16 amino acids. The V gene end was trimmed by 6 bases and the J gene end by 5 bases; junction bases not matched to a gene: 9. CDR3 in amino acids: CASRRALAGDHNEQFF. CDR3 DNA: TGTGCCAGCAGGCGGGCACTAGCGGGGGATCACAATGAGCAGTTCTTC. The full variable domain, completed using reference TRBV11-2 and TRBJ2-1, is EAGVAQSPRYKIIEKRQSVAFWCNPISGHATLYWYQQILGQGPKLLIQFQNNGVVDDSQLPKDRFSAERLKGVDSTLKIQPAKLEDSAVYLCASRRALAGDHNEQFFGPGTRLTVL.

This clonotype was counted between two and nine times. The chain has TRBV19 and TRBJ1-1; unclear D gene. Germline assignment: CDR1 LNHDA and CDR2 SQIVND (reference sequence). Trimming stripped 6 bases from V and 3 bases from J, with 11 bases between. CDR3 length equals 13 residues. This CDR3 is CASRQRGDTEAFF. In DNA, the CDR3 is TGTGCCAGTAGACAGCGCGGGGACACTGAAGCTTTCTTT.

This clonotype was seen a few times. The CDR3 DNA follows: TGTGCCAGCATAACCGGGACAGGTACTTCTGGGGCCAACGTCCTGACTTTC. It yields the protein CASITGTGTSGANVLTF. V and J are TRBV28 and TRBJ2-6; TRBD1 agrees at 8 bases. The CDR3 totals 17 residues. Trimming cost V 7 bases and J 1 base; bases outside gene matches: 9. Germline-derived CDR1 and CDR2 are MDHEN and SYDVKM.

CDR3 nucleotide sequence: TGTGCCAGCTCACCACTTCAGGGGGAGCAGTATTTT. Protein: CASSPLQGEQYF. The chain couples TRBV18 to TRBJ2-3; 7 nucleotides align to TRBD1. V was pared by 1 base and J by 11 bases, with 3 bases of the junction left unmatched. This CDR3 is 12 amino acids long. Germline V gives CDR1 KGHSH, CDR2 LQKENI.

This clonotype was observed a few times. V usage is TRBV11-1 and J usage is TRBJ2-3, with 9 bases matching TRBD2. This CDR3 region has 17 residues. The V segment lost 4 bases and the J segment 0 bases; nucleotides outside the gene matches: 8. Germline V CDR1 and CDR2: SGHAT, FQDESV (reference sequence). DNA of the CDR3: TGTGCCAGCAGCTACAGGGCTAGCGGGGCTAGCACAGATACGCAGTATTTT. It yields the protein CASSYRASGASTDTQYF.

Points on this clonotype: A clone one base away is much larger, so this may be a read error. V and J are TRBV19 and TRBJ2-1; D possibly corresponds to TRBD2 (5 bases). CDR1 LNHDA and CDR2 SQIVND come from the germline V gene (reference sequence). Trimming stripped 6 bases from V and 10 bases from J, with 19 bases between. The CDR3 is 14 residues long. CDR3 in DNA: TGTGCCAGTAGCCGAGGATTGGGAGAGGAGGAGCAGTTCTTC. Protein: CASSRGLGEEEQFF. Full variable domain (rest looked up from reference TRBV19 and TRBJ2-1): DGGITQSPKYLFRKEGQNVTLSCEQNLNHDAMYWYRQDPGQGLRLIYYSQIVNDFQKGDIAEGYSVSREKKESFPLTVTSAQKNPTAFYLCASSRGLGEEEQFFGPGTRLTVL.

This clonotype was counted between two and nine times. The CDR3 bases are TGCAGCGTTCTCCGACAGGGGGATGGCTACACCTTC. Its translation: CSVLRQGDGYTF. This rearrangement joins TRBV29-1 to TRBJ1-2; TRBD1 matches 9 bases. This CDR3 contains 12 residues. The V segment lost 5 bases and the J segment 6 bases; nucleotides outside the gene matches: 4. CDR1 SQVTM and CDR2 ANQGSEA come from the germline V gene.

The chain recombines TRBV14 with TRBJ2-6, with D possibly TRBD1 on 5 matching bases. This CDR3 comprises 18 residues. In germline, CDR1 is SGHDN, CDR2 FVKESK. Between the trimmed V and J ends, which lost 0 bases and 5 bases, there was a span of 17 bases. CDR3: CASSQDWAGIGWANVLTF. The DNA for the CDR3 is TGTGCCAGCAGCCAAGACTGGGCAGGGATCGGCTGGGCCAACGTCCTGACTTTC.

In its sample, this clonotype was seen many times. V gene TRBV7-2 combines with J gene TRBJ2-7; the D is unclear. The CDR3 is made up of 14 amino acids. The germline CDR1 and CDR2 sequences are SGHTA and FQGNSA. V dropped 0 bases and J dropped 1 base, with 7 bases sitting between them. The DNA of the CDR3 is TGTGCCAGCAGCTTAGCACGGAAGTCCTACGAGCAGTACTTC. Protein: CASSLARKSYEQYF.

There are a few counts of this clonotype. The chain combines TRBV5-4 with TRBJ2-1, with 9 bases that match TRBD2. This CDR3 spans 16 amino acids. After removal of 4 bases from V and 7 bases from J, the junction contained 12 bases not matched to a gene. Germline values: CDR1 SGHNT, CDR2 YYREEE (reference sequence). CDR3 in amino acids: CASSPSGAGGRNEQFF. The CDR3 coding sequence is TGTGCCAGCAGCCCCTCAGGTGCGGGGGGGCGGAATGAGCAGTTCTTC.

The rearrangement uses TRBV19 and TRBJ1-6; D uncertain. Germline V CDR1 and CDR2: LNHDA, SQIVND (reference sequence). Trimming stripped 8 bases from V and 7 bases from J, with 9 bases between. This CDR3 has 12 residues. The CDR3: CASSAPNSPLHF. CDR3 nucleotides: TGTGCCAGTTCGGCCCCAAATTCACCCCTCCACTTT.

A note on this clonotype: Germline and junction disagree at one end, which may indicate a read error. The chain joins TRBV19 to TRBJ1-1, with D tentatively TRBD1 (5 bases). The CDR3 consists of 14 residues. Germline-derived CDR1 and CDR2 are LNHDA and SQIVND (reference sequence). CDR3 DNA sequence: TGTGCCAGTACCAGGGTCATCATGAACACTGACGCTTTCTTT. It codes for CASTRVIMNTDAFF.